A single T cell receptor beta chain is shown here with its context. These data belong to a study of blood T cell repertoires in COVID-19. Study summary: From T cells, B-cell-depleted T cells, or PBMCs came the material, which was cDNA or gDNA.

In the source study's methods: Amplification from reference gene primers served as the basis for estimated nucleated cell counts. This table comes from immunoSEQ multiplex PCR, and its TCRdb copy is limited to in-frame clones, with some not included. The D gene and trimming were derived from the DNA, and the V and J assignments and clone size from that table. The data show roughly 100,000 clones, about nine tenths seen once. The CDR3 length is 17 residues. CDR1 is MNHEY and CDR2 is SMNVEV in the germline V gene (reference sequence). With V trimmed by 4 bases and J by 5 bases, 16 bases remained unmatched.

The specimen was peripheral blood. The chain combines TRBV27 with TRBJ2-5; 7 bases match TRBD2. The clonotype originates from a man aged 45-60 years with acute or convalescent COVID-19. The CDR3 DNA reads as TGTGCCAGCAGTTCGGAAACTAGACTAGCTGCCGGGGAGACCCAGTACTTC. Its protein is CASSSETRLAAGETQYF.